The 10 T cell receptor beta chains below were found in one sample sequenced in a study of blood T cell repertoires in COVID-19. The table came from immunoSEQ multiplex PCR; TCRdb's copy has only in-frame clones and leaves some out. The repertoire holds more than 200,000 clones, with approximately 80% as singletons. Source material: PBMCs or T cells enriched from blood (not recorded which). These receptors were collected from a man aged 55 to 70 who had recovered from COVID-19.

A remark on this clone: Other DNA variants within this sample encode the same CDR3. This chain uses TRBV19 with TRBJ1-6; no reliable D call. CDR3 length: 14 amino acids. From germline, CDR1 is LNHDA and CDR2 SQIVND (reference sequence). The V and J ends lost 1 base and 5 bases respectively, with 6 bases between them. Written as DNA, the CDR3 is TGTGCCAGTAGTATAGGCGGAGATAATTCACCCCTCCACTTT. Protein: CASSIGGDNSPLHF.

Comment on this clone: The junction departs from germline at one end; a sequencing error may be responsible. The CDR3 region has the DNA TGTGCCAGTAGTATCCGGACTGGAGCTTTCTTT. Amino acids: CASSIRTGAFF. V is TRBV19 and J is TRBJ1-1; D is unclear. The CDR3 is 11 amino acids. Germline-derived CDR1 and CDR2 are LNHDA and SQIVND (reference sequence).

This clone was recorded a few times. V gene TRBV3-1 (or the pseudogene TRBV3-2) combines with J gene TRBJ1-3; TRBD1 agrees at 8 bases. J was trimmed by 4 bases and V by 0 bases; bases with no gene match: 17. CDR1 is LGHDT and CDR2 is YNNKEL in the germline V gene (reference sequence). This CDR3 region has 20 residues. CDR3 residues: CASSQDPVSGRQGRGNTIYF. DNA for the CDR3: TGTGCCAGCAGCCAAGATCCCGTGTCGGGTCGACAGGGGAGAGGAAACACCATATATTTT.

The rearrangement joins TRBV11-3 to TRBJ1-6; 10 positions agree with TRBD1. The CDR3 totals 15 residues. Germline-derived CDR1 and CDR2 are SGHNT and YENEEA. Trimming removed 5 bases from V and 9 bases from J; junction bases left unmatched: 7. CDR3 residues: CASSPGQGGSSPLHF. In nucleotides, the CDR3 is TGTGCCAGCAGCCCTGGACAGGGGGGAAGTTCACCCCTCCACTTT.

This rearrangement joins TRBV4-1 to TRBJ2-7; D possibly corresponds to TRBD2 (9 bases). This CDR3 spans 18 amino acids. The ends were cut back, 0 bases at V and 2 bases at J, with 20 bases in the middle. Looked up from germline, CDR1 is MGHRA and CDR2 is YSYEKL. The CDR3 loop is CASSQDRELAGQAYEQYF. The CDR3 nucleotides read TGCGCCAGCAGCCAAGATCGGGAGCTAGCGGGACAGGCCTACGAGCAGTACTTC.

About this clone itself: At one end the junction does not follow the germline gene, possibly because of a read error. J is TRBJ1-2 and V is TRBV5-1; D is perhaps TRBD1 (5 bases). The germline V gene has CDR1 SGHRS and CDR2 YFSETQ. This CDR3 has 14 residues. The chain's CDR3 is CASRLDSGTAGYTF. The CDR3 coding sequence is TGCGCCAGCAGATTGGATTCAGGGACTGCTGGCTACACCTTC.

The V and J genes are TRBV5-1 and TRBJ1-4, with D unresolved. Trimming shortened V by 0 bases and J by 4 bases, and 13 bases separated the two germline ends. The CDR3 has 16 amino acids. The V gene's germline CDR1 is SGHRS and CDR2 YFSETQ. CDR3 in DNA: TGCGCCAGCAGCTTGGTATCCGGGTCCATTAATGAAAAACTGTTTTTT. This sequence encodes CASSLVSGSINEKLFF.

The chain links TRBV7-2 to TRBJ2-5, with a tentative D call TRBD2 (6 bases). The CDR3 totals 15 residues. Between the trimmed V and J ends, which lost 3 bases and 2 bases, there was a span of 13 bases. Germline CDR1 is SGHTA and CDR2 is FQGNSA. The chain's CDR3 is CASSFDGGRQETQYF. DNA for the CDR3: TGTGCCAGCAGCTTTGACGGGGGAAGGCAAGAGACCCAGTACTTC.

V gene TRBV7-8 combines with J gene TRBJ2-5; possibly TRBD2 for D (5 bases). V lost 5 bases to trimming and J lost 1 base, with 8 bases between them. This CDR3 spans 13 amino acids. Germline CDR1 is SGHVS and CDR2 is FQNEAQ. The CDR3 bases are TGTGCCAGCAGCCGAGGGAGCCAAGAGACCCAGTACTTC. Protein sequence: CASSRGSQETQYF.

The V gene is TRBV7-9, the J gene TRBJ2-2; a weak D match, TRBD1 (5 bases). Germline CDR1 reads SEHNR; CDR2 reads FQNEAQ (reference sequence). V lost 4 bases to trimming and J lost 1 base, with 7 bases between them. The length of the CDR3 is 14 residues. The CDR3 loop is CASSYTGNTGELFF. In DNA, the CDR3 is TGTGCCAGCAGCTACACAGGGAACACCGGGGAGCTGTTTTTT.